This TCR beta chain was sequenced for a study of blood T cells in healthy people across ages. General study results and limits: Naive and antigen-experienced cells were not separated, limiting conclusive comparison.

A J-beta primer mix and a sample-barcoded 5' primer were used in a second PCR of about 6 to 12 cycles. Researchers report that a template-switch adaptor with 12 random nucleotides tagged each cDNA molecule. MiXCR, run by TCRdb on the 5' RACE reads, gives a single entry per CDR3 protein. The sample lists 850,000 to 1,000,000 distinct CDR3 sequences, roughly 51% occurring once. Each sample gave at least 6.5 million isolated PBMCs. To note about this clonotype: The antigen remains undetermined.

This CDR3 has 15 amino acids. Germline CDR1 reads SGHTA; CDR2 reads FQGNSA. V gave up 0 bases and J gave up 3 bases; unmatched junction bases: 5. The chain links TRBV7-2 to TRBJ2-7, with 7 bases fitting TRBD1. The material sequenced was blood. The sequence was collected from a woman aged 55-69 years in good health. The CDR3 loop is CASSLARQGFYEQYF. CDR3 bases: TGTGCCAGCAGCTTAGCCCGACAGGGATTCTACGAGCAGTACTTC.